The subject of this entry is one TCR beta chain. This record belongs to a study of PD-L1 blockade in urothelial cancer. Study in general: Specimens of blood held a median count of 141,255 T cells.

Some clones are missing from TCRdb's copy, which holds only in-frame ones; the method was immunoSEQ multiplex PCR. Of 45,000 to 50,000 clones in the sample, 60% to 85% are singletons; the top ten hold more than 9%. This CDR3 has 13 residues. Germline V CDR1 and CDR2: GTSNPN, SVGIG (reference sequence). The V end lost 2 bases, the J end lost 5 bases, and 9 bases lay between the germline ends. The time point was: pretreatment peripheral blood. The chain uses TRBV30 and TRBJ2-2; the D gene is possibly TRBD2 (5 bases). Sequences were derived from PBMCs, sampled around atezolizumab (anti-PD-L1) treatment. This sequence originates from a man aged 65-85 years with urothelial cancer. For the CDR3, the DNA is TGTGCCTGGAGTCTGGGAGTTACCGGGGAGCTGTTTTTT. Its protein product is CAWSLGVTGELFF.